The rows below give T cell receptor beta chains drawn from one sample of a study of blood T cell repertoires in COVID-19. Generated by immunoSEQ multiplex PCR, the TCRdb table keeps only in-frame clones and is missing some. The sample yields approximately 19,000 clones, around nine tenths seen once. The sample comprised peripheral blood. These receptors came from a human donor in a cohort sampled during active COVID-19. The donor label of this sample is uncertain. Each CDR3 is given with its conserved first and last residue. Each record gives: V gene, D gene, J gene, CDR3 protein. The D gene is left open where the match is weak.

TRBV7-7	-	TRBJ2-2	CASSSSGGGELFF
TRBV4-1	-	TRBJ2-1	CASSQERYNEQFF
TRBV18	TRBD2	TRBJ2-1	CASSFGSGTYNEQFF
TRBV3-1/TRBV3-2	TRBD1	TRBJ1-1	CASSQDPPRTGGFSTEAFF
TRBV3-1/TRBV3-2	TRBD1	TRBJ1-1	CASSRDRAAEAFF
TRBV29-1	-	TRBJ1-1	CSVRTGNLNTEAFF
TRBV6-1	-	TRBJ2-7	CASSEALGVTSEQYF
TRBV4-1	-	TRBJ1-5	CASSQGDRYSNQPQHF
TRBV28	-	TRBJ2-7	CASTQPGTIYEQYF
TRBV25-1	TRBD2	TRBJ2-1	CATRLAGGRVGEQFF
TRBV5-4	TRBD1	TRBJ2-7	CASSPGQGNEQYF
TRBV2	-	TRBJ2-5	CASSEYLAEETQYF
TRBV6-1	-	TRBJ1-5	CASSERYTGQHF
TRBV12-3/TRBV12-4	TRBD1	TRBJ2-5	CASRDRELGTQYF
TRBV7-2	TRBD2	TRBJ2-1	CASSSGLAYNEQFF
TRBV5-6	TRBD1	TRBJ1-4	CASSLKGAGEKLFF
TRBV11-3	TRBD1	TRBJ1-1	CASSRTGGDTEAFF
TRBV28	-	TRBJ1-1	CASSDASEGAFF
TRBV2	-	TRBJ1-1	CASSQTGLEAFF
TRBV6-5	-	TRBJ2-4	CASRDTLAKNIQYF
TRBV11-2	TRBD2	TRBJ2-7	CASSLNSGGSSYEQYF
TRBV19	-	TRBJ2-7	CASSISRSYEQYF
TRBV6-5	TRBD1	TRBJ2-1	CASRDRANNEQFF
TRBV11-2	TRBD2	TRBJ2-2	CASSESGSYTGELFF
TRBV6-1	-	TRBJ2-1	CASSEEERTYDSYNEQFF
TRBV7-9	TRBD1	TRBJ2-2	CASRWDRANTGELFF
TRBV5-4	TRBD2	TRBJ2-7	CASSPTSGTYEQYF
TRBV5-1	-	TRBJ2-6	CASSLSSPGANVLTF
TRBV11-2	TRBD2	TRBJ2-7	CASSNSQTSGDSYEQYF
TRBV7-9	-	TRBJ1-3	CASSPQGNTIYF
TRBV15	-	TRBJ2-5	CATSSLRLQETQYF
TRBV23-1	-	TRBJ2-3	CASSQQSGYSTDTQYF
TRBV2	TRBD1	TRBJ1-4	CATTETGTEYEKLFF
TRBV27	-	TRBJ1-4	CASGRTANEKLFF
TRBV10-3	TRBD1	TRBJ1-4	CAISEGYRGRNEKLFF
TRBV28	-	TRBJ2-1	CASSLVTGSYNEQFF
TRBV2	-	TRBJ2-1	CASSDGRGGQFF
TRBV5-1	-	TRBJ2-1	CASSLEPEPRGNEQFF